The 32 T cell receptor beta chains presented below share a single source sample, sequenced in a study of blood T cell repertoires in COVID-19. Here immunoSEQ multiplex PCR was the method, and the copy in TCRdb shows in-frame clones only, minus some. The data show about 150,000 clones, with 65% to 85% seen just once and less than 4.5% held by the top ten. The source material was peripheral blood. The receptors were gathered from a woman of 80 years or more with acute or convalescent COVID-19.

In DNA form, the CDR3 reads TGTGCCAGCAGTCCCCCTACAGGGAGCACTGAAGCTTTCTTT. Protein sequence: CASSPPTGSTEAFF. The V call is TRBV6-6, the J call TRBJ1-1; D may be TRBD1 (6 bases). Trimming took off 5 bases at V and 4 bases at J, with 14 bases between the two ends. Germline V gene lookup returns CDR1 MNHNY and CDR2 SVGAGI (reference sequence). The CDR3 contains 14 residues.

V gene TRBV7-2 combines with J gene TRBJ2-7; 7 positions agree with TRBD1. The junction had 4 bases not matched to a gene; V was cut back by 5 bases and J by 3 bases. The CDR3 sequence is 13 residues long. Looked up from germline, CDR1 is SGHTA and CDR2 is FQGNSA. Written as DNA, the CDR3 is TGTGCCAGCAGCCAGGGACAGCTCTACGAGCAGTACTTC. This encodes CASSQGQLYEQYF.

The chain has TRBV30 and TRBJ1-6; the D gene is possibly TRBD1 (6 bases). The length of the CDR3 is 16 residues. V was trimmed by 2 bases and J by 7 bases, leaving 18 bases between them. The germline V gene has CDR1 GTSNPN and CDR2 SVGIG (reference sequence). CDR3 region: CAWSPTSGQKNSPLHF. The CDR3, as DNA: TGTGCCTGGAGTCCGACCAGCGGACAGAAAAATTCACCCCTCCACTTT.

V is TRBV2 and J is TRBJ2-7; D unresolved. V lost 6 bases and J 0 bases, leaving 18 bases between the germline ends. CDR3 length equals 16 residues. The germline V gene encodes CDR1 SNHLY and CDR2 FYNNEI. CDR3 DNA sequence: TGTGCCAGCAGCCAAGGTCGACACGGAAGCTCCTACGAGCAGTACTTC. Translated: CASSQGRHGSSYEQYF.

The chain is built from TRBV20-1 and TRBJ2-3; D is ambiguous. The CDR3 loop spans 11 amino acids. Germline loops: CDR1 DFQATT, CDR2 SNEGSKA (reference sequence). Trimming pared 8 bases from V and 5 bases from J, leaving 11 bases between. In DNA, the CDR3 is TGCAGTCCCCATCCCGGAGATACGCAGTATTTT. Translating it yields CSPHPGDTQYF.

The chain combines TRBV29-1 with TRBJ2-7; 8 bases are a match to TRBD1. J gave up 5 bases and V 1 base, and 4 bases lay outside the gene matches. Germline V gene lookup returns CDR1 SQVTM and CDR2 ANQGSEA. The CDR3 has 13 amino acids. The CDR3 nucleotides are TGCAGCGTTGAAGTGACAGGGGCCCACGAGCAGTACTTC. This codes for CSVEVTGAHEQYF.

The chain combines TRBV7-9 with TRBJ2-7; D perhaps matches TRBD1 (6 bases). Germline V gene sequence: CDR1 SEHNR, CDR2 FQNEAQ (reference sequence). CDR3 length: 13 amino acids. The V and J ends lost 3 bases and 4 bases respectively, with 10 bases between them. CDR3: CASSFGGKYEQYF. For the CDR3, the DNA is TGTGCCAGCAGCTTTGGGGGCAAGTACGAGCAGTACTTC.

This chain joins TRBV12-3 or TRBV12-4 and TRBJ1-1; D might be TRBD1 (5 bases). CDR3 length: 13 residues. Trimming removed 6 bases from V and 7 bases from J, with 15 bases in between. This chain's CDR3 is CASSRGGSGEAFF. CDR3 nucleotides: TGTGCCAGCAGCCGGGGGGGGAGTGGTGAAGCTTTCTTT.

About this clone: The same CDR3 also results from other DNA sequences found in this sample. The V gene is TRBV30, the J gene TRBJ2-1, with 9 bases matching TRBD2. CDR1 and CDR2 from the germline V gene are GTSNPN and SVGIG (reference sequence). Trimming removed 0 bases from V and 4 bases from J; junction bases left unmatched: 1. This CDR3 is built from 14 residues. The CDR3 DNA reads as TGTGCCTGGAGTGTGAGCGGGGGGTACAATGAGCAGTTCTTC. Protein product: CAWSVSGGYNEQFF.

This chain links TRBV19 with TRBJ2-1, with TRBD2 matching 8 bases. With V trimmed by 2 bases and J by 5 bases, 5 bases remained unmatched. Germline CDR1 is LNHDA and CDR2 is SQIVND (reference sequence). The CDR3 extends over 15 amino acids. The CDR3 spells CASSITAGEDNEQFF. The CDR3, as DNA: TGTGCCAGTAGTATAACAGCGGGAGAGGACAATGAGCAGTTCTTC.

V gene TRBV6-6 combines with J gene TRBJ1-6; D possibly corresponds to TRBD1 (6 bases). Germline V gives CDR1 MNHNY, CDR2 SVGAGI (reference sequence). The CDR3 extends over 13 amino acids. Trimming stripped 2 bases from V and 7 bases from J, with 6 bases between. CDR3 sequence (DNA): TGTGCCAGCAGTTACACAGGGAATTCACCCCTCCACTTT. Encoded protein: CASSYTGNSPLHF.

The V and J genes are TRBV6-5 and TRBJ1-1; D gene unclear. Between the trimmed V and J ends, which lost 0 bases and 8 bases, there was a span of 7 bases. CDR1 is MNHEY, CDR2 SVGAGI, per germline. There are 12 residues in the CDR3. The CDR3 reads CASSYSRGEAFF. In DNA form, the CDR3 reads TGTGCCAGCAGTTACTCGAGAGGGGAAGCTTTCTTT.

J is TRBJ2-7 and V is TRBV14; 8 bases fit TRBD2. The CDR3 is 15 residues long. After removal of 5 bases from V and 4 bases from J, the junction contained 10 bases not matched to a gene. The germline CDR1 and CDR2 sequences are SGHDN and FVKESK. As DNA, the CDR3 is TGTGCCAGCAGCGTTGGACTTAGCGGGACGTACGAGCAGTACTTC. Protein: CASSVGLSGTYEQYF.

Ten or more counts support this clone. The chain recombines TRBV7-9 with TRBJ1-2, with D possibly matching TRBD1 (5 bases). Germline V gene data show CDR1 as SEHNR and CDR2 as FQNEAQ (reference sequence). Trimming cost V 3 bases and J 4 bases, with 12 bases left between them. The CDR3 has 14 residues. CDR3 bases: TGTGCCAGCAGCTTTACCGACAGCAGCTATGGCTACACCTTC. Its protein is CASSFTDSSYGYTF.

The rearrangement uses TRBV30 and TRBJ1-2, with 10 bases aligning to TRBD1. CDR1 is GTSNPN, CDR2 SVGIG, per germline (reference sequence). There are 13 residues in the CDR3. V was clipped by 4 bases and J by 8 bases; unmatched bases: 7. The CDR3 region has the DNA TGTGCCTGGACCAGGGACAGGGGTAAAGGCTACACCTTC. Translated, it gives CAWTRDRGKGYTF.

This clone came up a few times. J is TRBJ2-7 and V is TRBV11-2, with D perhaps matching TRBD1 (5 bases). The V end lost 4 bases, the J end lost 2 bases, and 6 bases lay between the germline ends. Germline values: CDR1 SGHAT, CDR2 FQNNGV. The CDR3 runs 12 residues. CDR3 region: CASSSDTYEQYF. The DNA for the CDR3 is TGTGCCAGCAGCTCGGACACCTACGAGCAGTACTTC. Together with reference TRBV11-2 and TRBJ2-7, the CDR3 gives the full variable domain: EAGVAQSPRYKIIEKRQSVAFWCNPISGHATLYWYQQILGQGPKLLIQFQNNGVVDDSQLPKDRFSAERLKGVDSTLKIQPAKLEDSAVYLCASSSDTYEQYFGPGTRLTVT.

This chain links TRBV10-3 with TRBJ1-1; TRBD1 is a possible D gene (6 bases). The CDR3 is 16 residues long. Germline V lookup: CDR1 ENHRY, CDR2 SYGVKD. V gave up 2 bases and J gave up 1 base, with 14 bases separating them. CDR3 in amino acids: CAISEGGGSPNTEAFF. CDR3 coding DNA: TGTGCCATCAGTGAGGGGGGGGGCAGTCCGAACACTGAAGCTTTCTTT.

The J gene is TRBJ1-2, the V gene TRBV6-2 or TRBV6-3; D remains unclear. Germline-derived CDR1 and CDR2 are MNHEY and SVGEGT. Trimming pared 4 bases from V and 2 bases from J, leaving 5 bases between. This CDR3 has 12 amino acids. CDR3 loop: CASSLGNYGYTF. The CDR3 DNA follows: TGTGCCAGCAGTTTGGGCAACTATGGCTACACCTTC.

The chain employs TRBV6-5 and TRBJ1-5; 8 bases line up with TRBD1. The CDR3 is 15 residues long. CDR1 and CDR2 (germline): MNHEY, SVGAGI. V gave up 6 bases and J gave up 3 bases; unmatched junction bases: 7. The CDR3 DNA is TGTGCCAGCAGCCCAGGGGGCAATACCAATCAGCCCCAGCATTTT. Its translation is CASSPGGNTNQPQHF.

The J gene is TRBJ2-7, the V gene TRBV5-1; the D gene is possibly TRBD1 (6 bases). Germline V lookup: CDR1 SGHRS, CDR2 YFSETQ. This CDR3 has 14 residues. Trimming pared 3 bases from V and 0 bases from J, leaving 10 bases between. The CDR3 sequence: CASSSQGSSYEQYF. CDR3 bases: TGCGCCAGCAGCTCACAGGGAAGCTCCTACGAGCAGTACTTC.

The rearrangement uses TRBV4-3 and TRBJ1-5; TRBD1 matches at 7 bases. This CDR3 comprises 17 residues. Looked up from germline, CDR1 is LGHNA and CDR2 is YSLEER. V lost 0 bases, J lost 7 bases, and 12 bases stayed unmatched. CDR3 sequence (DNA): TGCGCCAGCAGCCAAGATGCAGGCAGGGGGGTAGGACAGCCCCAGCATTTT. This codes for CASSQDAGRGVGQPQHF.

The rearrangement joins TRBV18 to TRBJ1-1; no firm D call. CDR3 length: 14 amino acids. Per the germline V gene, CDR1 is KGHSH and CDR2 is LQKENI. V shed 3 bases and J shed 0 bases, with 8 bases lying between them. The CDR3 sequence: CASSPREVNTEAFF. In DNA form, the CDR3 reads TGTGCCAGCTCACCTCGTGAGGTGAACACTGAAGCTTTCTTT.

V gene TRBV5-1 combines with J gene TRBJ2-7; 9 bases fit TRBD2. The V gene's germline CDR1 is SGHRS and CDR2 YFSETQ. Unmatched junction bases numbered 5, after V lost 4 bases and J lost 3 bases. CDR3 size: 14 residues. CDR3 sequence reads: CASSKGTSSYEQYF. The CDR3 nucleotides read TGCGCCAGCAGCAAAGGGACTAGCAGCTACGAGCAGTACTTC.

The chain carries TRBV27 and TRBJ1-6; TRBD1 might be the D (6 bases). The CDR3 extends over 14 amino acids. The germline CDR1 and CDR2 sequences are MNHEY and SMNVEV (reference sequence). The V end lost 6 bases, the J end lost 6 bases, and 12 bases lay between the germline ends. Here the CDR3 DNA reads TGTGCCAGCAGCCTGGGACATACTAATTCACCCCTCCACTTT. This codes for CASSLGHTNSPLHF.

There are a few counts of this clone. V and J are TRBV10-3 and TRBJ2-3; 11 nucleotides match TRBD2. Losses at the gene ends were 1 base for V and 2 bases for J; bases not matched to a gene: 2. The germline CDR1 and CDR2 sequences are ENHRY and SYGVKD. The CDR3 length is 16 residues. Written as DNA, the CDR3 is TGTGCCATCAGTGAGTTGACTAGCGGGACCACAGATACGCAGTATTTT. Translation: CAISELTSGTTDTQYF.

V usage is TRBV5-1 and J usage is TRBJ1-1; 7 bases fit TRBD1. V lost 4 bases and J lost 4; bases outside the gene matches: 4. This CDR3 is built from 13 residues. From germline, CDR1 is SGHRS and CDR2 YFSETQ. DNA of the CDR3: TGCGCCAGCAGCCAGGACAGGTTCACTGAAGCTTTCTTT. This translates into CASSQDRFTEAFF.

The chain recombines TRBV4-2 with TRBJ2-1, with D possibly TRBD2 on 5 matching bases. This CDR3 region has 15 residues. Between the trimmed V and J ends, which lost 1 base and 2 bases, there was a span of 9 bases. Germline CDR1 LGHNA, CDR2 YNFKEQ. Here the CDR3 reads CASSQVRGTYNEQFF. The CDR3 coding sequence is TGTGCCAGCAGCCAAGTGAGAGGGACCTACAATGAGCAGTTCTTC.

This clone has only a few counts. The chain uses TRBV21-1 and TRBJ1-5; the table's TRBD1 call for D was not verified on the DNA. TRBV21-1 is tagged as a pseudogene. The CDR3 length is 14 residues. CDR3 sequence: CASTRDTSNQPQHF. Written as DNA, the CDR3 is TGTGCCAGCACACGGGACACTAGCAATCAGCCCCAGCATTTT.

Only one count was recorded for this clone. The rearrangement joins TRBV3-1 (or the pseudogene TRBV3-2) to TRBJ1-1; TRBD1 matches 11 bases. Germline V gives CDR1 LGHDT, CDR2 YNNKEL (reference sequence). V gave up 3 bases and J gave up 7 bases; unmatched junction bases: 1. The CDR3 totals 13 residues. The CDR3 is CASSHGTGGEAFF. The DNA for the CDR3 is TGTGCCAGCAGCCACGGGACAGGGGGTGAAGCTTTCTTT.

The gene calls are TRBV19 and TRBJ1-5; 9 nucleotides agree with TRBD1. The CDR3 runs 15 residues. Germline trimming cut 8 bases from V and 0 bases from J; bases unmatched to any gene: 5. Germline lookup yields CDR1 LNHDA and CDR2 SQIVND (reference sequence). Here the CDR3 reads CASGTGGTSNQPQHF. The CDR3 DNA sequence: TGTGCCAGTGGAACAGGGGGCACTAGCAATCAGCCCCAGCATTTT.

The chain joins TRBV25-1 to TRBJ1-1, with TRBD1 matching over 9 bases. J was trimmed by 4 bases and V by 6 bases; bases with no gene match: 0. Per germline, CDR1 MGHDK and CDR2 SYGVNS. The CDR3 runs 12 residues. CDR3 in amino acids: CASRDRGTEAFF. In DNA form, the CDR3 reads TGTGCCAGCAGGGACAGGGGCACTGAAGCTTTCTTT.

This clone was detected only a few times. V and J are TRBV7-8 and TRBJ1-5; D uncertain. Looked up from germline, CDR1 is SGHVS and CDR2 is FQNEAQ. Trimming took 1 base from V and 9 from J, leaving 13 bases between them. The CDR3 is 14 amino acids. The CDR3 region has the DNA TGTGCCAGCAGCTTAGTACAGAGGAGGCGGCCCCAGCATTTT. This translates into CASSLVQRRRPQHF.